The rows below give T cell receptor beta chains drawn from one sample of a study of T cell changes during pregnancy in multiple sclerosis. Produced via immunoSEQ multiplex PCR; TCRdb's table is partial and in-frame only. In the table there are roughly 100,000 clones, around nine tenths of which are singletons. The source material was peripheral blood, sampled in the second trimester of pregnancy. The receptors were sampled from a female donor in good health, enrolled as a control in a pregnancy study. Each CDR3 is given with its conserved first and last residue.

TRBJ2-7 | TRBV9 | CASSVGHNSYEQYF
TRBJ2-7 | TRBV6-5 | CASRHPSRSYEQYF
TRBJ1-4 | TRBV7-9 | CASSRGQGGEKLFF
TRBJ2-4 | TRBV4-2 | CASSPDRVFLYF
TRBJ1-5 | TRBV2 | CASRWDDSSNQPQHF
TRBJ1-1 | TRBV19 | CASRLTPGTGDAEAFF
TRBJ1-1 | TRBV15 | CATSRDTVNTEAFF
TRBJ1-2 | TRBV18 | CASSPGTSNGYTF
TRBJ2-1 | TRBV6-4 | CASSPMNRLAGPSSYNEQFF
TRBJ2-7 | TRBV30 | CAWRAMGVYEQYF
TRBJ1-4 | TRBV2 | CAGQGATNEKLFF
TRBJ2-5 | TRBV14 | CASSQGRGQGMETQYF
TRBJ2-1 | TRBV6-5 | CASGLPRGYNEQFF
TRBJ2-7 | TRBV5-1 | CASSLAGGSEQYF
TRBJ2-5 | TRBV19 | CASSLLTGGRQETQYF
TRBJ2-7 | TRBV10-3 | CAISESGSYYEQYF
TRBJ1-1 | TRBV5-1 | CASSLNSLVNTEAFF
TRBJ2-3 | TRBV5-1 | CASSLPTGRELPTDTQYF
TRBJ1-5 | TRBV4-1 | CASSRGQGGPQPQHF
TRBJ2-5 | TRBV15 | CATSSRLLTGRKETQYF
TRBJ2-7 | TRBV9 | CASTESLPHLRGSSYEQYF
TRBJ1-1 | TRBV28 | CATSTGAPSSAFF
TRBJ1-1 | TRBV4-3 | CASSSGQGRTEAFF
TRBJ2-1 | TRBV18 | CASSPPGLAGGGAYNEQFF
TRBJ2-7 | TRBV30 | CAWSAQGFYEQYF
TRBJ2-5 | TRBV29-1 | CSVRPRGQFQETQYF
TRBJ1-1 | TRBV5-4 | CASSPRQGRNTEAFF
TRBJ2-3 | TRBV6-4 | CASSDTGGPYIADTQYF
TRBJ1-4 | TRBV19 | CASRGGATNEKLFF
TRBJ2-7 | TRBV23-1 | CASSQSSKGTRAYLSSYEQYF
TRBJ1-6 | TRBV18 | CASSPPGSGGKSSPLHF
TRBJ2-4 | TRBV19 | CASRARGDSWGTNIQYF
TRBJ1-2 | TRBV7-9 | CASSLEYSYGYTF
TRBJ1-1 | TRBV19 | CASSFFQRGWVNTEAFF
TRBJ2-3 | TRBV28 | CASFGQGVSTDTQYF
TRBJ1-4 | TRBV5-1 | CASSSDRGSEKLFF
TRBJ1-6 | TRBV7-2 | CASSQDARGFNSPLHF
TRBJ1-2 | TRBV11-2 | CASSARQAVNYGYTF
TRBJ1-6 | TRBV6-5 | CASSYSAGGGGSPLHF
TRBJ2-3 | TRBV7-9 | CASSKGLAGGGTDTQYF
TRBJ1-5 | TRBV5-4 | CASSFAGTQPQHF
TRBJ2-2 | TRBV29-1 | CSVGRGLEAGELFF
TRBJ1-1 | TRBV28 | CASNRGGSGNTEAFF
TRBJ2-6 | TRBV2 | CASSQGAHAGANVLTF
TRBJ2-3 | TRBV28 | CASSFSTSGHSTDTQYF
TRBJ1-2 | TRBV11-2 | CASSWDRGDYGYTF
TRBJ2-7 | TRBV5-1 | CASSLWDRDHEQYF